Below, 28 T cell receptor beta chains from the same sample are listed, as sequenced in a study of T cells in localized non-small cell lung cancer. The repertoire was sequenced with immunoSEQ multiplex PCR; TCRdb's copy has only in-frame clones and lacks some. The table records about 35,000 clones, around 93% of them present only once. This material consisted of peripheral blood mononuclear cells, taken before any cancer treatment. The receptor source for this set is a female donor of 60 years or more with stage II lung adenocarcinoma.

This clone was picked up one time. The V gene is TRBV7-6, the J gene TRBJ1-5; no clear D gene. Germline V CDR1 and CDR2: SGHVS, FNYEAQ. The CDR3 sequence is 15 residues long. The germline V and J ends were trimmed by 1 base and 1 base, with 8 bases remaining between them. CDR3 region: CASSLVGGSNQPQHF. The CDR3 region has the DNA TGTGCCAGCAGCTTAGTGGGAGGAAGCAATCAGCCCCAGCATTTT.

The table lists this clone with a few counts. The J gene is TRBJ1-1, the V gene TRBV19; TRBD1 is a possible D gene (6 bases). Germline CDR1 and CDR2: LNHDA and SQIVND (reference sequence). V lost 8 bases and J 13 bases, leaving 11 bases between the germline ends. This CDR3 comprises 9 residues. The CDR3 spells CASGQCSFF. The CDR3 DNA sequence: TGTGCCAGTGGACAGTGCAGTTTCTTT.

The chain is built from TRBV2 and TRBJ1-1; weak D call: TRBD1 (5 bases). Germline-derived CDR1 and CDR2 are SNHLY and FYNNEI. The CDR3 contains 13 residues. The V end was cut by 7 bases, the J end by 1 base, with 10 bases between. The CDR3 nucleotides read TGTGCCAGCACCGAGAGGGGGAACACTGAAGCTTTCTTT. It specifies CASTERGNTEAFF.

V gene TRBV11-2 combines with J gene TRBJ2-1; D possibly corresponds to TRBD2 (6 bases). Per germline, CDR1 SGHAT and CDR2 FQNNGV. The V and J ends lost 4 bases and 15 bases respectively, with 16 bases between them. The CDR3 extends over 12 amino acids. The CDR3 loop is CASSSGDGVGFF. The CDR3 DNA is TGTGCCAGCAGCTCGGGAGACGGGGTCGGGTTCTTC. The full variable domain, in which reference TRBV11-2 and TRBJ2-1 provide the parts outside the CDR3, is EAGVAQSPRYKIIEKRQSVAFWCNPISGHATLYWYQQILGQGPKLLIQFQNNGVVDDSQLPKDRFSAERLKGVDSTLKIQPAKLEDSAVYLCASSSGDGVGFFGPGTRLTVL.

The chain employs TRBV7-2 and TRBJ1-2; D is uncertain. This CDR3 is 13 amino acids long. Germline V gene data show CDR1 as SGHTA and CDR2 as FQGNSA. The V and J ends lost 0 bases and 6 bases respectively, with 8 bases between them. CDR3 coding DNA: TGTGCCAGCAGCTTAGCGCGAACGCATGGCTACACCTTC. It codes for CASSLARTHGYTF.

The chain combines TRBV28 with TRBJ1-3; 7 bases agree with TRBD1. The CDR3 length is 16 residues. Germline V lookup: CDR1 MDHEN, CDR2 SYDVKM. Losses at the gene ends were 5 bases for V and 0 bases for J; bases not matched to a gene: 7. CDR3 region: CASSPWTGASGNTIYF. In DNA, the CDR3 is TGTGCCAGCAGTCCTTGGACAGGCGCCTCTGGAAACACCATATATTTT.

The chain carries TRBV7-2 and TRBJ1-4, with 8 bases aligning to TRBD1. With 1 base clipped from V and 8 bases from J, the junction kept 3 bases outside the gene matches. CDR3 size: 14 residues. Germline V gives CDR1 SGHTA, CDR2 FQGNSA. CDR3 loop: CASSLGRGREKLFF. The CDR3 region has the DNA TGTGCCAGCAGCTTAGGCAGGGGGCGCGAAAAACTGTTTTTT.

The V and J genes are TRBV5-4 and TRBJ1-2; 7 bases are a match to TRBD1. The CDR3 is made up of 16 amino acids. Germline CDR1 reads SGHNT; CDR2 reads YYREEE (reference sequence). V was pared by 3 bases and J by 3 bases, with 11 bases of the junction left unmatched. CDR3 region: CASSSGQEGRYYGYTF. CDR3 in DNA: TGTGCCAGCAGCTCTGGACAGGAGGGGCGGTACTATGGCTACACCTTC.

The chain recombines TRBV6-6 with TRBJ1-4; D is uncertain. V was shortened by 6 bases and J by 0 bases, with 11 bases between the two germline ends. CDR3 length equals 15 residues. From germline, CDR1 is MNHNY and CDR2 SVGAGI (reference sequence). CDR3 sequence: CASRFTDATNEKLFF. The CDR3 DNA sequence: TGTGCCAGCAGGTTTACGGATGCAACTAATGAAAAACTGTTTTTT.

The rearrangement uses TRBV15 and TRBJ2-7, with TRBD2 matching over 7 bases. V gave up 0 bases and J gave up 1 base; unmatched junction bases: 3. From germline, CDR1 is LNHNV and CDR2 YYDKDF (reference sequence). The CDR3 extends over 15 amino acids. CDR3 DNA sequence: TGTGCCACCAGCAGAGAAACTAGCGAATCCTACGAGCAGTACTTC. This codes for CATSRETSESYEQYF. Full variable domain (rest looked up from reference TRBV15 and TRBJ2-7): DAMVIQNPRYQVTQFGKPVTLSCSQTLNHNVMYWYQQKSSQAPKLLFHYYDKDFNNEADTPDNFQSRRPNTSFCFLDIRSPGLGDTAMYLCATSRETSESYEQYFGPGTRLTVT.

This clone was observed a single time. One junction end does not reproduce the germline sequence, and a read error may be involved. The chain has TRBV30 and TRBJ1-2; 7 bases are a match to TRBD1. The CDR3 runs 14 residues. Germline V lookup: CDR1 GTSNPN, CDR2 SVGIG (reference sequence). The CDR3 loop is CAWSTRQGNYGHTF. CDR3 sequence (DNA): TGTGCCTGGAGTACCCGACAGGGCAACTATGGCCACACCTTC.

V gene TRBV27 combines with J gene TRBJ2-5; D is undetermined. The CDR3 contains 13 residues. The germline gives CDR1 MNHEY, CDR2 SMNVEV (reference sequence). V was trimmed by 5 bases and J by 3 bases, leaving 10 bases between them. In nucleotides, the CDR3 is TGTGCCAGCAGTCGGCGGACCGAAGAGACCCAGTACTTC. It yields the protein CASSRRTEETQYF.

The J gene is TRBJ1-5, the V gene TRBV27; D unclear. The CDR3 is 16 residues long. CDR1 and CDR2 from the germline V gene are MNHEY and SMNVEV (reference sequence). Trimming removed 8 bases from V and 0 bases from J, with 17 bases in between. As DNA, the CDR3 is TGTGCCAGCCAACCCCTGGCCGTCGGTAGCAATCAGCCCCAGCATTTT. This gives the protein CASQPLAVGSNQPQHF.

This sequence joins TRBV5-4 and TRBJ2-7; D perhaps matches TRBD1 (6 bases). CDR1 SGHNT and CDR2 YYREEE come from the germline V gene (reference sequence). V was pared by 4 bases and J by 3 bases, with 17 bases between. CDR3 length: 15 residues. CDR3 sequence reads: CASSLGQFTDYEQYF. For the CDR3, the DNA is TGTGCCAGCAGCCTCGGACAGTTTACGGACTACGAGCAGTACTTC.

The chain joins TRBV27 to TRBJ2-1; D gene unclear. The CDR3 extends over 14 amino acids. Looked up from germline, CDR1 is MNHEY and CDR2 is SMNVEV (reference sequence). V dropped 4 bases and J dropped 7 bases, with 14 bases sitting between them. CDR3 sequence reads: CASSYGIQQNEQFF. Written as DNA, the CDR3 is TGTGCCAGCAGTTATGGGATACAGCAGAATGAGCAGTTCTTC.

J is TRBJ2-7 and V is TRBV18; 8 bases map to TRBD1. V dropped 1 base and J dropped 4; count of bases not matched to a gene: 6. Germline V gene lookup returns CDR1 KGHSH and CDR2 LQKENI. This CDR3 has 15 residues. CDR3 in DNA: TGTGCCAGCTCACCACGACAGGGGAACGCGTACGAGCAGTACTTC. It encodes CASSPRQGNAYEQYF.

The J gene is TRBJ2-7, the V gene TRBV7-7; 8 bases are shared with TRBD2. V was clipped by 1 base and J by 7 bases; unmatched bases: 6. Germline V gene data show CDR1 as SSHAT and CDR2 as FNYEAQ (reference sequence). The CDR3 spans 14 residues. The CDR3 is CASSLGRGAQEQYF. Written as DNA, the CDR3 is TGTGCCAGCAGCTTAGGGCGGGGGGCGCAGGAGCAGTACTTC.

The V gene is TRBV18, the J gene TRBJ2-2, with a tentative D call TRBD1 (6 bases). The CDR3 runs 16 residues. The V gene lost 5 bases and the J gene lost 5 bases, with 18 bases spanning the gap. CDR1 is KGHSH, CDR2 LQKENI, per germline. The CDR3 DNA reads TGTGCCAGCTCATTGAAACAGGGAGCGGATACCGGGGAGCTGTTTTTT. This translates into CASSLKQGADTGELFF.

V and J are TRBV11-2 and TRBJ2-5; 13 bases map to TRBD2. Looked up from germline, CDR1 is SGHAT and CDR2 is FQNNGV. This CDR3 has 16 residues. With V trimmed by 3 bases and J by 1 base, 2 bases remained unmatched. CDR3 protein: CASSLRLAGGQETQYF. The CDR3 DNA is TGTGCCAGCAGCTTGCGACTAGCGGGGGGCCAAGAGACCCAGTACTTC.

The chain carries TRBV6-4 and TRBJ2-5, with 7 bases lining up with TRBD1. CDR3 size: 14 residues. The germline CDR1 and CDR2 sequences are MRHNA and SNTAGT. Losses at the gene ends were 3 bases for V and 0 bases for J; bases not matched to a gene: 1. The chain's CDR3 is CASSEQGDQETQYF. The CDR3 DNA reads TGTGCCAGCAGTGAGCAGGGGGACCAAGAGACCCAGTACTTC.

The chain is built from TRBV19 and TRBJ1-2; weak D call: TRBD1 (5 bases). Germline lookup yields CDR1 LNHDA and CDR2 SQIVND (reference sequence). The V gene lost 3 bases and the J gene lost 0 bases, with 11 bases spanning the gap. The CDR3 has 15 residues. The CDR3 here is CASSIQRGANYGYTF. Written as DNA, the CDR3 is TGTGCCAGTAGTATCCAGAGGGGAGCTAACTATGGCTACACCTTC.

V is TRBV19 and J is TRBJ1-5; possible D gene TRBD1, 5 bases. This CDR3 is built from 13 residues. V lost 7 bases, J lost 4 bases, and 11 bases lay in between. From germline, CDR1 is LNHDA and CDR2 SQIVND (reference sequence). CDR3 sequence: CASNDRRNQPQHF. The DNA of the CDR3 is TGTGCCAGTAATGACAGACGAAATCAGCCCCAGCATTTT. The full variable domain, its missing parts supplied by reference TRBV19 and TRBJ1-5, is DGGITQSPKYLFRKEGQNVTLSCEQNLNHDAMYWYRQDPGQGLRLIYYSQIVNDFQKGDIAEGYSVSREKKESFPLTVTSAQKNPTAFYLCASNDRRNQPQHFGDGTRLSIL.

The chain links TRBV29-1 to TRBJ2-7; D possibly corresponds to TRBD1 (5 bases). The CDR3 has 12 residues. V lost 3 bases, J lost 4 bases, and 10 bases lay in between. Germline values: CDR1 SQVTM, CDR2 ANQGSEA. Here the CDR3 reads CSVDMGPYEQYF. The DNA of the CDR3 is TGCAGCGTTGATATGGGGCCTTACGAGCAGTACTTC.

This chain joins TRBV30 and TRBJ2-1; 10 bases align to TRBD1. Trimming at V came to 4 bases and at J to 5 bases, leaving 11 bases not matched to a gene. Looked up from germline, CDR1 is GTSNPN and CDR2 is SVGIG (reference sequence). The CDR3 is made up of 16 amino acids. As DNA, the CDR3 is TGTGCCTGGATCAAGGCTCCCGGGACAGGGGACAATGAGCAGTTCTTC. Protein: CAWIKAPGTGDNEQFF.

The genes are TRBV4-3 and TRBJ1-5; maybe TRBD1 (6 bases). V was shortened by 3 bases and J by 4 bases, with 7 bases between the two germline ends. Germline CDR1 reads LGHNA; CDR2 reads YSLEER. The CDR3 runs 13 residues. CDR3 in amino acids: CASSHGQNQPQHF. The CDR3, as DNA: TGCGCCAGCAGCCACGGACAGAATCAGCCCCAGCATTTT.

Here the CDR3 DNA reads TGTGCCAGCAGCAAAACCCGGGAGATTAACTATGGCTACACCTTC. It specifies CASSKTREINYGYTF. This sequence joins TRBV21-1 and TRBJ1-2. TRBV21-1 is a documented pseudogene. This CDR3 region has 15 residues.

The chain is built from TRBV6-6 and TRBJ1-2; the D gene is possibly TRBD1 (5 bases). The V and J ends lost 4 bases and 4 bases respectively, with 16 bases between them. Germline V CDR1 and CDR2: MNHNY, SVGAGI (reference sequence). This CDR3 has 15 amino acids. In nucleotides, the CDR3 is TGTGCCAGCAGTTCTACAGGTTTGTCTGGCTATGGCTACACCTTC. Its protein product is CASSSTGLSGYGYTF.

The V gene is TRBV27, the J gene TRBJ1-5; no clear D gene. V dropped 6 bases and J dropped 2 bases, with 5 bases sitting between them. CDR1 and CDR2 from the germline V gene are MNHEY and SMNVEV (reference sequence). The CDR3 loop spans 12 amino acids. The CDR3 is CASRGGNQPQHF. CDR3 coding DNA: TGTGCCAGCAGAGGCGGCAATCAGCCCCAGCATTTT.